This T cell receptor (beta chain) is from a study of blood T cells in healthy people across ages (dated by TCRdb to between 2014 and 2016). With regard to the full study: In model experiments, template switching captured about one uniquely barcoded TCR beta cDNA molecule for every two T cells. The study measured age-related changes in TCR beta repertoire diversity using deep sequencing normalized with unique cDNA molecular identifiers. The donors were split into four age groups: young (average 16 years), middle-aged (39), aged (about 62) and long-lived (roughly 77). The study analyzed two additional independent replicas of 1 million unique cDNA reads from the same blood draw for two donors, one aged 18 to 30 and one aged 80 or older. General conclusions and limits of the study: The percentage of naive T cells measured by flow cytometry correlated strongly with observed TCR beta diversity. The long-lived group showed more naive CD4+ T cells, fewer expanded clones and increased TCR diversity than the aged group, suggesting age selection. As age increased, observed TCR beta diversity per million T cells dropped in a roughly linear way, and a significant reduction was already evident by age about 40. Donor CMV infection status was unknown, potentially confounding age-related changes in expanded clonotypes. Estimates of total diversity based on one million sequenced T cells were considered lower bounds and underestimates. Bulk unsorted PBMC profiling prevented conclusive comparison of naive and antigen-experienced compartments.

A note on this clonotype: The target of this receptor is not known. No conserved phenylalanine or tryptophan ends this CDR3, so it is likely a read error.

CDR1 SGHTA and CDR2 FQGTGA are derived from the germline V gene. The CDR3 is 13 amino acids long, termini counted. The retained sequence is limited to the CDR3, 39 bases, with the frame set at the first base. Trimming takes 2 bases off V and 5 bases off J; junction bases not matched to a gene: 0. The library was generated by 5' RACE. TCRdb lists the instrument as Illumina HiSeq 2500. A second PCR of about 6 to 12 cycles was performed with a sample-barcoded 5' primer and a J-beta primer mix. A template-switch 5' adaptor carrying 12 random nucleotides introduced a unique molecular identifier onto each TCR beta cDNA molecule. Each sample yielded at least 2.5 million CDR3-containing paired-end reads. All of the RNA was converted into first-strand cDNA using the Mint cDNA synthesis kit, with a TRBC-specific oligonucleotide serving as the primer. After uracil-DNA glycosylase treatment, a first 18-cycle PCR used universal primers M1SS and BC2_uni_R on all cDNA. The source study handled its data this way. Each sample was normalized by randomly selecting 1 million high-quality reads, each carrying a distinct molecular identifier. Reads sharing molecular identifiers were discarded rather than binned into consensus sequences. MiTCR, set to a Q25 quality threshold and the strictest error-elimination algorithm, was used for CDR3 identification, clonotype clustering and error correction. A nonparametric unseen species model with Euler transformation was used to estimate a lower bound on total TCR beta diversity. The raw public reads went through TCRdb reprocessing: fastp at Q25, MiXCR clone calling, in-frame beta chains kept. Each record represents a unique CDR3 protein, reported with the most common genes and DNA among its rows. The V and J calls, along with clone size, are taken from TCRdb and not from the paper's own processing. The sample table lists about 800,000 distinct CDR3 sequences, approximately 25% of them with a count of one. Of the sample, approximately 4% falls within the top ten clones.

Systemically healthy Caucasian individuals from Russia, some 40 in total and aged about 6 to 90 years, were included as donors. Each donor gave 9 to 10 milliliters of peripheral blood, collected into EDTA-treated Vacutainer tubes. Ficoll-Paque density-gradient centrifugation was used to isolate PBMCs, with at least 6.5 million per sample. Total RNA was extracted from PBMCs with Trizol reagent, with at least 6 micrograms obtained per sample. For every donor, flow cytometry on a PBMC aliquot measured the percentage of naive CD45RAhigh/CD27high T cells. These data were likewise used in another study, on T cells of mothers and their children. The second publication reports: Donors were nine systemically healthy Caucasian individuals: three mothers and their six children. cDNA synthesis used all of the extracted RNA, with roughly 1.5 ug of RNA in each 15 ul reaction. Sample barcodes and 2-4 random nucleotides were added via the M1S primer in the second PCR. Each mother yielded over 10 million TCR beta CDR3 reads and each child 3 million to 3.5 million reads. TCR recombination output is similarly shaped by thymic selection in related and unrelated pairs, with a minor effect exerted by inherited differences. Normalized repertoire overlap was always found to be slightly, but never significantly, higher in related mother-child pairs than in unrelated mother-child pairs. No persistent microchimeric T cell clones were detected, at a sensitivity of approximately 100 clones per million clonotypes. Deep NGS was used in the study to compare the TCR beta repertoires of mothers and children and to look for features that separate related mother-child pairs from unrelated individuals. Mothers averaged 40 +/- 4 years of age and children averaged around 10 +/- 4 years. After adapter ligation with NEBNext reagents, the libraries were sequenced on Illumina HiSeq 2000 with 100+100 nt paired-end reads. To prevent cross-contamination, the mother and child libraries were prepared one month apart and sequenced in separate runs. Each donor had between roughly 450,000 and 2,300,000 distinct TCR beta clonotypes identified. Naive TCR beta clonotypes were estimated from low-frequency clonotypes matched to each donor's FACS-determined naive share, without sorting.

Material: blood. The chain was built from TRBV7-3 and TRBJ2-5; the central 9 bases match TRBD1. This sequence originates from a boy aged 5-17 years in good health. The CDR3 loop reads CASSLDRGETQYV. The sequence in DNA is TGTGCCAGCAGCTTAGACAGGGGGGAGACCCAGTACGTC.